Here is one T cell receptor beta chain with its context. Its target is not known. Amplification used 60 Vbeta primers and 13 Jbeta primers. Libraries were prepared by immunoSEQ multiplex PCR; TCRdb keeps only in-frame clonotypes and omits some of them. Of 100,000 to 150,000 clones listed, around 82% are singletons. The sample is drawn from a study of cytomegalovirus exposure and HLA in healthy donors. Study-wide points: The productive fraction for most TCR beta V segments was about 87% or about 30% in an earlier analysis.

Germline loops: CDR1 MNHEY, CDR2 SMNVEV (reference sequence). The CDR3 runs to 20 residues. V was pared by 1 base and J by 3 bases, with 20 bases of the junction left unmatched. The sequenced material came from PBMCs. V and J are TRBV27 and TRBJ2-5, with 7 bases lining up with TRBD1. This sequence was found in a boy aged 5-17 years in good health and CMV-seronegative. The CDR3 region is CASSLYAPGLGTERKETQYF. CDR3 bases: TGTGCCAGCAGTTTATATGCCCCAGGTCTAGGGACAGAGAGAAAAGAGACCCAGTACTTC.